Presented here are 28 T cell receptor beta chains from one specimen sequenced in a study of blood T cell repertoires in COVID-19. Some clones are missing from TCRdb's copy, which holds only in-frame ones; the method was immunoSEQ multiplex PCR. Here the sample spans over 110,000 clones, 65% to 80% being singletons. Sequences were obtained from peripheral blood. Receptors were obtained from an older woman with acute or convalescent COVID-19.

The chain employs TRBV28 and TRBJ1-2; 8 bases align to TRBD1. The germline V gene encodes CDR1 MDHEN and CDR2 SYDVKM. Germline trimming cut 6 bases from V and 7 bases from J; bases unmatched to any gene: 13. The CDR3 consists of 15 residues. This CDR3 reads CASSSSSQGARGYTF. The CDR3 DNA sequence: TGTGCCAGCAGCTCCTCCTCCCAGGGGGCGCGTGGCTACACCTTC.

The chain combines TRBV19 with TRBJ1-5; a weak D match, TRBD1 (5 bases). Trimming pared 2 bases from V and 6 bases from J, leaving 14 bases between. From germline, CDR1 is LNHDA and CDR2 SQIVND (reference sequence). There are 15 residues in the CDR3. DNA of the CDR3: TGTGCCAGTAGTATACCCCCAGGAGGGGCTCAGCCCCAGCATTTT. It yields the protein CASSIPPGGAQPQHF. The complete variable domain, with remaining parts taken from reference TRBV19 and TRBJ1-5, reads DGGITQSPKYLFRKEGQNVTLSCEQNLNHDAMYWYRQDPGQGLRLIYYSQIVNDFQKGDIAEGYSVSREKKESFPLTVTSAQKNPTAFYLCASSIPPGGAQPQHFGDGTRLSIL.

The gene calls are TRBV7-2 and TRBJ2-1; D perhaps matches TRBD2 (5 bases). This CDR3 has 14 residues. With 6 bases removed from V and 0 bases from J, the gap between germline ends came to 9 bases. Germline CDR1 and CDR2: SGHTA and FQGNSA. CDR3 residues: CASRYSGSYNEQFF. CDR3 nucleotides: TGTGCCAGCAGGTACAGCGGCTCCTACAATGAGCAGTTCTTC.

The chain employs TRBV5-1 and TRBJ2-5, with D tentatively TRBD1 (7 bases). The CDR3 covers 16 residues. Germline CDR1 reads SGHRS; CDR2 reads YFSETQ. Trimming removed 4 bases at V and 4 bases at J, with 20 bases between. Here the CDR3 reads CASSPRSGGFGETQYF. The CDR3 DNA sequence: TGCGCCAGCAGCCCTCGATCAGGGGGGTTTGGAGAGACCCAGTACTTC.

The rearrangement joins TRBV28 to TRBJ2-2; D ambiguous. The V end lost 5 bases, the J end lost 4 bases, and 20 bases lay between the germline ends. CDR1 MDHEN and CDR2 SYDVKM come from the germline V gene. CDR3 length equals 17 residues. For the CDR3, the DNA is TGTGCCAGCAGTCCCTATGAGTTTTTGGGCATCACCGGGGAGCTGTTTTTT. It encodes CASSPYEFLGITGELFF.

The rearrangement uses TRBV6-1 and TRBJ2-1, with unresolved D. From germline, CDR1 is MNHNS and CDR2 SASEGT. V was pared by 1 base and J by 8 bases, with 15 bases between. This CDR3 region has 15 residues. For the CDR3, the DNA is TGTGCCAGCAGTGAAGGGTCCCTAAGCCCGGATGAGCAGTTCTTC. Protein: CASSEGSLSPDEQFF.

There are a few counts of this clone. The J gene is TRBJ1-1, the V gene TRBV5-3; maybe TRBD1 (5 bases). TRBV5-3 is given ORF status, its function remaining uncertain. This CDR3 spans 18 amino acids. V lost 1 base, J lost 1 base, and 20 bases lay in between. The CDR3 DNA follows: TGTGCCAGAAGCTTGCGAAATGCAGTAGACAGCTCGAACACTGAAGCTTTCTTT. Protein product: CARSLRNAVDSSNTEAFF.

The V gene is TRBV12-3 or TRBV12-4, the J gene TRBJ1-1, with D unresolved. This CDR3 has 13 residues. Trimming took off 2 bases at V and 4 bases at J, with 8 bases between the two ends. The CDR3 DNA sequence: TGTGCCAGCAGTTTACGGGAGGGCACTGAAGCTTTCTTT. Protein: CASSLREGTEAFF.

DNA for the CDR3: TGTGCCAGCAGCTTAGGAGGGGGACTAGCGGGAGGACGGGAGCAGTTCTTC. Residues: CASSLGGGLAGGREQFF. This chain connects TRBV7-9 to TRBJ2-1, with 15 bases fitting TRBD2. Per germline, CDR1 SEHNR and CDR2 FQNEAQ (reference sequence). With 1 base clipped from V and 10 bases from J, the junction kept 8 bases outside the gene matches. The CDR3 runs 17 residues.

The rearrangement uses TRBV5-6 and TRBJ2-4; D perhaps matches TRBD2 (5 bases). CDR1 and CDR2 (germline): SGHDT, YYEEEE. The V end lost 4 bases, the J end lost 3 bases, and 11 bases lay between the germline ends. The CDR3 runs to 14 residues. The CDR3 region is CASSILVGKNIQYF. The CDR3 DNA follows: TGTGCCAGCAGCATACTAGTAGGCAAAAACATTCAGTACTTC.

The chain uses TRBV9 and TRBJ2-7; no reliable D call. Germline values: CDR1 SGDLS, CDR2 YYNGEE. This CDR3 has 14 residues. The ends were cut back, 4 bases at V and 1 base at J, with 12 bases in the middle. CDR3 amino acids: CASSPLLTSYEQYF. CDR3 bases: TGTGCCAGCAGCCCACTTCTGACTTCCTACGAGCAGTACTTC. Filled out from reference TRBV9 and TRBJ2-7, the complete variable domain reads DSGVTQTPKHLITATGQRVTLRCSPRSGDLSVYWYQQSLDQGLQFLIQYYNGEERAKGNILERFSAQQFPDLHSELNLSSLELGDSALYFCASSPLLTSYEQYFGPGTRLTVT.

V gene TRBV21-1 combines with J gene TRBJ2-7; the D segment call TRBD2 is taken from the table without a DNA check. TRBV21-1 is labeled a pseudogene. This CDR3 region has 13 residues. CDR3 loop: CASPTFREPEQYF. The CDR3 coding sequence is TGTGCCAGTCCCACCTTCCGGGAGCCCGAGCAGTACTTC.

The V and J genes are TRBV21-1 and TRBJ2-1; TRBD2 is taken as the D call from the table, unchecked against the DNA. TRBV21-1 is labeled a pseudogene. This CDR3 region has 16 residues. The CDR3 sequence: CASSFGTSEPYNEQFF. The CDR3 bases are TGTGCCAGCAGCTTCGGGACTAGCGAACCCTACAATGAGCAGTTCTTC.

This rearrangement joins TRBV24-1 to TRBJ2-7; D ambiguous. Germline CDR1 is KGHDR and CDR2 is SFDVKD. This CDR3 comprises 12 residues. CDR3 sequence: CVPSAKTFEQYF. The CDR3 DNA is TGTGTCCCTTCGGCAAAGACTTTCGAGCAGTACTTC.

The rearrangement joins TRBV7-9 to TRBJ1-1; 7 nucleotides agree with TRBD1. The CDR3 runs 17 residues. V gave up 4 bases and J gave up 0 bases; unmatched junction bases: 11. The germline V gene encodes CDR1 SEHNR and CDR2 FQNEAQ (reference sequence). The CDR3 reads CASSSSPLGQLNTEAFF. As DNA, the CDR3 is TGTGCCAGCAGCTCTTCCCCTCTGGGACAGCTGAACACTGAAGCTTTCTTT.

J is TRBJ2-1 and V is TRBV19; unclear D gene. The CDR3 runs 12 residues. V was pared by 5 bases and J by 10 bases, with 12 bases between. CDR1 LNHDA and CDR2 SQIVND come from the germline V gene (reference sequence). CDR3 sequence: CASSASSWEQFF. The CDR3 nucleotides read TGTGCCAGTAGTGCCTCTAGTTGGGAGCAGTTCTTC.

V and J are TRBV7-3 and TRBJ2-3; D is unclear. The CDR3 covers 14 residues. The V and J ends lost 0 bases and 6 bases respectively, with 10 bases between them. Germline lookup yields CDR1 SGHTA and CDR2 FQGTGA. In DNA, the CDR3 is TGTGCCAGCAGCTTAACAGTGGGCCGCGATACGCAGTATTTT. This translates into CASSLTVGRDTQYF.

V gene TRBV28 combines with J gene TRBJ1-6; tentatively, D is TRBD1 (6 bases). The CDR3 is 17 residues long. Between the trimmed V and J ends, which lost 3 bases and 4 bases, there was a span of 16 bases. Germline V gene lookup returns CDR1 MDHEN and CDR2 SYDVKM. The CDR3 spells CASSFRQETFYNSPLHF. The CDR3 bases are TGTGCCAGCAGTTTTAGACAGGAAACTTTTTATAATTCACCCCTCCACTTT.

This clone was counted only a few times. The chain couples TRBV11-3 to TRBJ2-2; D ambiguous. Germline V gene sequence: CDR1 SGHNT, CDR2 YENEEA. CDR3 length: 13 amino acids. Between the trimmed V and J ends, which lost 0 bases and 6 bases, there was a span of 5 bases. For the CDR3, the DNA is TGTGCCAGCAGCTTAGAGAGCTCCGGGGAGCTGTTTTTT. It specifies CASSLESSGELFF.

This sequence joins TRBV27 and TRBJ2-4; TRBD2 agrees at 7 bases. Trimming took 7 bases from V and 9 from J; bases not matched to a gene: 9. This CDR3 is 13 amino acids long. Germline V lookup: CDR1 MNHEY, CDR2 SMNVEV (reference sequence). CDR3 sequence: CASTTGGSGIQYF. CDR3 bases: TGTGCCAGCACCACGGGCGGGAGTGGCATTCAGTACTTC.

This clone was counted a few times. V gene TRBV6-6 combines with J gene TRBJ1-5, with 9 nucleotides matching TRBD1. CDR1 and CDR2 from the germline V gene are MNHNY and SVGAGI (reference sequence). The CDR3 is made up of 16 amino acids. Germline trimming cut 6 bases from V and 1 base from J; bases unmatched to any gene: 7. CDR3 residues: CASRLRGQGSNQPQHF. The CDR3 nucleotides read TGTGCCAGCAGGCTCCGAGGACAGGGGAGCAATCAGCCCCAGCATTTT.

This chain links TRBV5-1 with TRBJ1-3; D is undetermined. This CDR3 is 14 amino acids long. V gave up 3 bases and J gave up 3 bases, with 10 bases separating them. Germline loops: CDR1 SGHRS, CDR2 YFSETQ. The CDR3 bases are TGCGCCAGCAGCTACCTGGGCAGTGGAAACACCATATATTTT. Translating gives CASSYLGSGNTIYF. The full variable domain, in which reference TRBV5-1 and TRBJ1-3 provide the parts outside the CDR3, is KAGVTQTPRYLIKTRGQQVTLSCSPISGHRSVSWYQQTPGQGLQFLFEYFSETQRNKGNFPGRFSGRQFSNSRSEMNVSTLELGDSALYLCASSYLGSGNTIYFGEGSWLTVV.

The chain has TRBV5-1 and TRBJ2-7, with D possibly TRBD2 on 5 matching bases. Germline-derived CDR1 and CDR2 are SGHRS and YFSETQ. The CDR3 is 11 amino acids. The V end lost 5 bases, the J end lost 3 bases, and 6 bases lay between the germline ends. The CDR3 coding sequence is TGCGCCAGCAGTCGGGACTACGAGCAGTACTTC. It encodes CASSRDYEQYF. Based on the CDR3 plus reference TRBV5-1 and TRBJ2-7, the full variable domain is KAGVTQTPRYLIKTRGQQVTLSCSPISGHRSVSWYQQTPGQGLQFLFEYFSETQRNKGNFPGRFSGRQFSNSRSEMNVSTLELGDSALYLCASSRDYEQYFGPGTRLTVT.

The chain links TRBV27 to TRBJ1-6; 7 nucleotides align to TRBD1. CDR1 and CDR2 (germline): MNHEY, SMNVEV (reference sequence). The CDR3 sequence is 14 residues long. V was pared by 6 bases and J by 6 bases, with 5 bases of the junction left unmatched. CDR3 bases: TGTGCCAGCAGCCAGGGGGTCCGTAATTCACCCCTCCACTTT. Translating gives CASSQGVRNSPLHF.

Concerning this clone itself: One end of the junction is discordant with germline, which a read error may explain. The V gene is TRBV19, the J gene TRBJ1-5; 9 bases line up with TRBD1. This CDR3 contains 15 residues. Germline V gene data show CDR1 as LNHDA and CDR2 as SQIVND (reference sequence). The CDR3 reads CTSSPGTGSNQPQHF. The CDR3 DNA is TGTACCAGTAGCCCAGGGACAGGGAGCAATCAGCCCCAGCATTTT.

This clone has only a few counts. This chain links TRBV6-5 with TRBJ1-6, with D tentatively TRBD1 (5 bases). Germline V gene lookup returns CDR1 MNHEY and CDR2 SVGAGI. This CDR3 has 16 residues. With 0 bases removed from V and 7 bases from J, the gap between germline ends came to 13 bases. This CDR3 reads CASSYSIVGGNSPLHF. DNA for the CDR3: TGTGCCAGCAGTTACTCGATCGTCGGGGGGAATTCACCCCTCCACTTT.

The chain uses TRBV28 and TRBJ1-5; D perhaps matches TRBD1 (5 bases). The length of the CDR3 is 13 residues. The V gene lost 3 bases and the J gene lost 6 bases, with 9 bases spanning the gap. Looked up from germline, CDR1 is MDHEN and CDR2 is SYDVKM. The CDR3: CASSLGGTQPQHF. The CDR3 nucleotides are TGTGCCAGCAGTTTGGGGGGAACTCAGCCCCAGCATTTT.

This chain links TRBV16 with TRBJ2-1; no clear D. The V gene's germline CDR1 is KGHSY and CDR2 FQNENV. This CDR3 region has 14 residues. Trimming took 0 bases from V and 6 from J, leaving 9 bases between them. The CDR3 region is CASSQSGRFNEQFF. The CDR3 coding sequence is TGTGCCAGCAGCCAATCGGGCAGATTCAATGAGCAGTTCTTC.